The clone carrying this T cell receptor (beta chain) was picked up many times. Its target is not known. CDR3 size: 13 residues. Germline-derived CDR1 and CDR2 are SQVTM and ANQGSEA. With V trimmed by 5 bases and J by 2 bases, 5 bases remained unmatched. MiXCR was run by TCRdb on the 5' RACE reads, yielding one entry per CDR3 protein. The table records a few hundred thousand distinct CDR3 sequences, about 9% of them present only once. All donors were healthy Caucasians. The data were taken from a study of identical twins. Study observations and caveats: Zero-insertion results could be subject to partial confounding by invariant MAIT and iNKT cells. In beta out-of-frame sequences, the excess sharing between twins was weaker. Models underpredicted monozygotic twin sharing of out-of-frame TCR alpha.

The V gene is TRBV29-1, the J gene TRBJ2-5, with 7 bases that match TRBD2. Sequenced material: naive T cells sorted from blood. The receptor comes from a woman between 45 and 65 years old in good health. The CDR3 loop reads CSVWEGLQETQYF. DNA for the CDR3: TGCAGCGTTTGGGAGGGATTACAAGAGACCCAGTACTTC.